The rows below give T cell receptor beta chains drawn from one sample of a study of Graves' ophthalmopathy and Graves' hyperthyroidism. Each CDR3 protein gets one entry after TCRdb re-called the multiplex PCR reads with MiXCR. The table shows about 1.1 million distinct CDR3 sequences, with about 40% occurring only once. The source material was peripheral blood or thyroid tissue (not recorded which). The receptor set was obtained from an adult man with Graves' hyperthyroidism. CDR3s include the opening cysteine and the closing phenylalanine or tryptophan. The order of the fields is clone size, CDR3 length, D gene, J gene, V gene, CDR3 DNA, CDR3 protein. The D gene is left open where the match is weak. Expanded clones are given a class, and other clones once, few, many or no size at all.

>NA|13|NA|TRBJ1-6|TRBV25-1
TGTGCCTGCAGTGCCGGGCTTTATTCACCCCTCCACTTT
CACSAGLYSPLHF
>few|13|NA|TRBJ2-5|TRBV9
TGTGCCAGCAGCGACTACCCGGAAGAGACCCAGTACTTC
CASSDYPEETQYF
>NA|15|TRBD2|TRBJ2-7|TRBV28
TGTGCCAGCAGTCCCCATAGCGGGGGAGGCTACGAGCAGTACTTC
CASSPHSGGGYEQYF
>many|13|NA|TRBJ2-7|TRBV19
TGTGCCAGTAGTACAACAGGGTCCTACGAGCAGTACTTC
CASSTTGSYEQYF
>NA|16|NA|TRBJ1-6|TRBV7-2
TGTGCCAGCAGCTTAGGAGGCTGGAAGGTTTATACACCCCTCCACTTT
CASSLGGWKVYTPLHF
>many|13|NA|TRBJ1-4|TRBV19
TGTGCCAGTAGTGTACAGACTAATGAAAAACTGTTTTTT
CASSVQTNEKLFF
>NA|16|NA|TRBJ2-5|TRBV6-6
TGTGCCAGCAGGGGGGGCAGACGGGGGTTCCAAGAGACCCAGTACTTC
CASRGGRRGFQETQYF
>once|16|TRBD2|TRBJ2-3|TRBV12-3/TRBV12-4
TGTGCCAGCAGTCGGCCGACTAGCGGGAGCACAGATACGCAGTATTTT
CASSRPTSGSTDTQYF
>many|14|NA|TRBJ1-2|TRBV6-5
TGTGCCAGCAGGGGGAAGGGCACCGAGGGTGGCTACACCTTC
CASRGKGTEGGYTF
>few|13|NA|TRBJ2-7|TRBV18
TGTGCCAGCTCACGACGGACAGCCTACGAGCAGTACTTC
CASSRRTAYEQYF
>few|15|TRBD1|TRBJ1-3|TRBV20-1
TGCAGTAAACGAAACAACGGGACAGAAGGAAACACCATATATTTT
CSKRNNGTEGNTIYF
>few|15|TRBD1|TRBJ1-2|TRBV20-1
TGCAGTGCTAGAGACAGAGACAGGGGAGTGTATGGCTACACCTTC
CSARDRDRGVYGYTF
>few|13|NA|TRBJ2-7|TRBV12-3/TRBV12-4
TGTGCCAGCAGTCTTGGGCCAAATCACGAGCAGTACTTC
CASSLGPNHEQYF
>NA|16|NA|TRBJ2-5|TRBV12-3/TRBV12-4
TGTGCCAGCAGTTCCTCCTGGGGCGGGAACAGGGAGACCCAGTACTTC
CASSSSWGGNRETQYF
>many|14|TRBD2|TRBJ2-5|TRBV20-1
TGCAGTGCTAGTCAGTGGGGGGGTCAAGAGACCCAGTACTTC
CSASQWGGQETQYF